The T cell receptor beta chain described here comes from a study of identical twins. There were only healthy Caucasians among the donors. Via MiXCR, TCRdb re-called the 5' RACE reads, giving one row per CDR3 protein. The data hold some 240,000 distinct CDR3 sequences, with around 8.3% observed a single time. Notes on the study in general: High-abundance cord blood beta clonotypes had fewer insertions; memory repertoires showed none. Researchers caution that invariant MAIT and iNKT cells could partly confound zero-insertion analyses.

Only a few counts were recorded for this clonotype. Its cognate antigen is unknown. This CDR3 is built from 15 residues. Germline lookup yields CDR1 LNHNV and CDR2 YYDKDF (reference sequence). J was trimmed by 4 bases and V by 0 bases; bases with no gene match: 5. These same data were also listed under a study on yellow fever vaccine responses in identical twins. Per that study: Twins reportedly appeared to share part of their vaccine T cell response while keeping part individual.

The TCR was taken from a young woman in good health. Sequenced input: CD8+ T cells sorted from blood. V and J are TRBV15 and TRBJ2-7, with 8 bases matching TRBD2. DNA of the CDR3: TGTGCCACCAGCAGAGAGTCGGGAGGGCAGTACGAGCAGTACTTC. This encodes CATSRESGGQYEQYF.